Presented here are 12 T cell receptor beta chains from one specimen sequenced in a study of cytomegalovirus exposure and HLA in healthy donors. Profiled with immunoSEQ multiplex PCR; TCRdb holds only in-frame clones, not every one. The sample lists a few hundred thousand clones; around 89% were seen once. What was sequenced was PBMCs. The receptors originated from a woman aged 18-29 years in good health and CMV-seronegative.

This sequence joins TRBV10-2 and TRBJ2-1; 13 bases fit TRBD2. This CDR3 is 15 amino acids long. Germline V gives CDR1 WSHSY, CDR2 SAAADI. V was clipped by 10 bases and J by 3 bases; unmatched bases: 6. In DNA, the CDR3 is TGCGCCACCTCGGGACTAGCGGGGAACTACAATGAGCAGTTCTTC. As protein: CATSGLAGNYNEQFF.

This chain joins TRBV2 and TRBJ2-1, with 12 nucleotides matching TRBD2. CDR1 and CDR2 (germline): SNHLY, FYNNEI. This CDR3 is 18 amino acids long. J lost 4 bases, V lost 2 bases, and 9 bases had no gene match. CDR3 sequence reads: CASSERLAGGPLYNEQFF. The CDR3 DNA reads TGTGCCAGCAGTGAAAGGCTAGCGGGGGGGCCTCTTTACAATGAGCAGTTCTTC.

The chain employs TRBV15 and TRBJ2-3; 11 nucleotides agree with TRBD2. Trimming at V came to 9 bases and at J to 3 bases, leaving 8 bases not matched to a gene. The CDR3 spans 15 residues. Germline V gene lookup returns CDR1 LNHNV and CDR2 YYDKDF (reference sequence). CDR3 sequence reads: CATRSTSGGTDTQYF. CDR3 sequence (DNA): TGTGCCACGAGATCCACTAGCGGGGGAACAGATACGCAGTATTTT. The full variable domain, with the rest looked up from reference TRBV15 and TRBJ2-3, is DAMVIQNPRYQVTQFGKPVTLSCSQTLNHNVMYWYQQKSSQAPKLLFHYYDKDFNNEADTPDNFQSRRPNTSFCFLDIRSPGLGDTAMYLCATRSTSGGTDTQYFGPGTRLTVL.

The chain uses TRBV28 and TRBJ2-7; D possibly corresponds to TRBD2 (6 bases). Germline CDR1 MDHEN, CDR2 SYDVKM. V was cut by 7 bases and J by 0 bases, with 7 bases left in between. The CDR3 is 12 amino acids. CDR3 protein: CASKGGSYEQYV. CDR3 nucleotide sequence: TGTGCCAGCAAGGGAGGCTCCTACGAGCAGTACGTC.

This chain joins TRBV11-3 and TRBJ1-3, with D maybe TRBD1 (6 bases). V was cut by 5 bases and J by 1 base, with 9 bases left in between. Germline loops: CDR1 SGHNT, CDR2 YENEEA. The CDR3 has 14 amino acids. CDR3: CASSQTGSGNTIYF. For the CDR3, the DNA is TGTGCCAGCAGCCAGACAGGATCTGGAAACACCATATATTTT.

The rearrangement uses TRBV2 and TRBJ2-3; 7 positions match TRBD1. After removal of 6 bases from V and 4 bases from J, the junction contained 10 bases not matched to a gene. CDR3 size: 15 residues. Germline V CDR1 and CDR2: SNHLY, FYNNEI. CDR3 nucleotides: TGTGCCAGCAGAGCGACAGGGATTGGACCAGATACGCAGTATTTT. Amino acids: CASRATGIGPDTQYF.

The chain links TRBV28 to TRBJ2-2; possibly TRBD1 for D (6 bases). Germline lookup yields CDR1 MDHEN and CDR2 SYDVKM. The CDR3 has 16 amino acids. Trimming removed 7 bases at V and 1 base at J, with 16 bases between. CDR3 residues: CASTYVPGQNTGELFF. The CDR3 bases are TGTGCCAGCACCTACGTCCCGGGACAGAACACCGGGGAGCTGTTTTTT.

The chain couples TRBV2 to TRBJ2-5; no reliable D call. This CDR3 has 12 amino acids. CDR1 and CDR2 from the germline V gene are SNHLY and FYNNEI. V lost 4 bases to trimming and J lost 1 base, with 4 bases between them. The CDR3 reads CASSVLQETQYF. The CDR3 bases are TGTGCCAGCAGTGTCCTCCAAGAGACCCAGTACTTC.

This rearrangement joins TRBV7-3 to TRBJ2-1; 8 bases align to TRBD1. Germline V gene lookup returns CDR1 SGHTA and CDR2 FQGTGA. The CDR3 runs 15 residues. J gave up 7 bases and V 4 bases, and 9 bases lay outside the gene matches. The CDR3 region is CASSSGQGSLNEQFF. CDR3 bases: TGTGCCAGCAGCTCAGGACAGGGTTCCTTAAATGAGCAGTTCTTC.

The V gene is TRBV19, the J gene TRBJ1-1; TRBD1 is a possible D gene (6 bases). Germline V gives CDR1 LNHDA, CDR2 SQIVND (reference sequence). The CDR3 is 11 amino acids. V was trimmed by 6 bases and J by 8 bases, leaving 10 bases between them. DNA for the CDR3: TGTGCCAGTAGATGGGGGCTCGAAGCTTTCTTT. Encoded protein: CASRWGLEAFF.

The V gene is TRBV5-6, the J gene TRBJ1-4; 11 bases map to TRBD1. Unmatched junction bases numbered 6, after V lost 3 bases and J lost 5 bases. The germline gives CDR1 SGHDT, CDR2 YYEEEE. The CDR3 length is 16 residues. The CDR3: CASSSTGTGGNEKLFF. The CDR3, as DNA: TGTGCCAGCAGCTCTACCGGGACAGGGGGGAATGAAAAACTGTTTTTT.

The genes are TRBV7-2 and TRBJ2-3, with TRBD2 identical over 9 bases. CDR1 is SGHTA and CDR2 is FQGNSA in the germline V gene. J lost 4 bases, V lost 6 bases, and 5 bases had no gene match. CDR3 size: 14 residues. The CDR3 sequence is CASSLVAGADTQYF. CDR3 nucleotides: TGTGCCAGCAGTTTGGTAGCGGGGGCAGATACGCAGTATTTT. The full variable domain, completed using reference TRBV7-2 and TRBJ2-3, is GAGVSQSPSNKVTEKGKDVELRCDPISGHTALYWYRQSLGQGLEFLIYFQGNSAPDKSGLPSDRFSAERTGGSVSTLTIQRTQQEDSAVYLCASSLVAGADTQYFGPGTRLTVL.